These 9 T cell receptor beta chains share one sample of origin, sequenced in a study of shared clonotypes between healthy human individuals. TCRdb's table, derived via immunoSEQ multiplex PCR, lists solely in-frame clones and lacks some. The sample contains about half a million clones, roughly three quarters of which appear only once. Sample: PBMCs. The receptor source for this set is a woman between 40 and 55 years old in good health. Some clones in this sample may be carry-over from other donors' samples.

This clone was detected only a few times. V and J are TRBV7-2 and TRBJ2-7; maybe TRBD2 (5 bases). CDR3 length: 15 residues. From germline, CDR1 is SGHTA and CDR2 FQGNSA. Trimming removed 4 bases at V and 4 bases at J, with 17 bases between. This CDR3 is CASSSGLLLSYEQYF. Written as DNA, the CDR3 is TGTGCCAGCAGCTCCGGACTCCTTTTATCATACGAGCAGTACTTC. Looking up the rest from reference TRBV7-2 and TRBJ2-7 gives the full variable domain: GAGVSQSPSNKVTEKGKDVELRCDPISGHTALYWYRQSLGQGLEFLIYFQGNSAPDKSGLPSDRFSAERTGGSVSTLTIQRTQQEDSAVYLCASSSGLLLSYEQYFGPGTRLTVT.

The rearrangement uses TRBV7-9 and TRBJ2-3; no clear D gene. V lost 5 bases to trimming and J lost 3 bases, with 12 bases between them. Germline V gives CDR1 SEHNR, CDR2 FQNEAQ (reference sequence). There are 14 residues in the CDR3. The CDR3 region is CASSLMSWTDTQYF. The CDR3 region has the DNA TGTGCCAGCAGCCTGATGAGCTGGACAGATACGCAGTATTTT.

This clone was detected only once. The CDR3 protein is CASRGLAGRYEQFF. CDR3 in DNA: TGTGCCAGCAGGGGACTAGCGGGTAGGTATGAGCAGTTCTTC. The V gene is TRBV11-2, the J gene TRBJ2-1; 12 bases fit TRBD2. Germline V gene lookup returns CDR1 SGHAT and CDR2 FQNNGV. This CDR3 spans 14 amino acids. The junction had 5 bases not matched to a gene; V was cut back by 6 bases and J by 8 bases.

This clone was counted only a few times. The chain uses TRBV7-2 and TRBJ2-3; 14 bases agree with TRBD2. The germline gives CDR1 SGHTA, CDR2 FQGNSA. V was pared by 4 bases and J by 3 bases, with 3 bases of the junction left unmatched. The CDR3 is 16 amino acids. CDR3 sequence (DNA): TGTGCCAGCAGCTCACGGACTAGCGGGAGGACAGATACGCAGTATTTT. Its translation is CASSSRTSGRTDTQYF.

This clone appeared a single time. J is TRBJ1-3 and V is TRBV28; D call uncertain. Germline CDR1 and CDR2: MDHEN and SYDVKM. This CDR3 has 14 residues. Trimming stripped 1 base from V and 2 bases from J, with 6 bases between. The CDR3 sequence is CASSLLGTGNTIYF. CDR3 bases: TGTGCCAGCAGTTTATTGGGCACTGGAAACACCATATATTTT.

The chain joins TRBV10-1 to TRBJ2-1, with 12 positions matching TRBD2. CDR1 and CDR2 from the germline V gene are WNHNN and SYGVQD (reference sequence). J gave up 4 bases and V 0 bases, and 7 bases lay outside the gene matches. This CDR3 spans 18 amino acids. CDR3 in DNA: TGCGCCAGCAGTGAGTCGATTAGAGGGACTAGCGGGTACAATGAGCAGTTCTTC. It translates to CASSESIRGTSGYNEQFF.

This rearrangement joins TRBV2 to TRBJ1-2; D is undetermined. The CDR3 has 14 amino acids. Trimming shortened V by 9 bases and J by 4 bases, and 18 bases separated the two germline ends. Looked up from germline, CDR1 is SNHLY and CDR2 is FYNNEI. CDR3 loop: CASDRGLRSYGYTF. The CDR3 DNA reads TGTGCCAGTGATAGAGGGCTGCGTTCCTATGGCTACACCTTC.

The chain couples TRBV6-1 to TRBJ2-7; the D gene is possibly TRBD1 (6 bases). The CDR3 has 14 residues. V was pared by 6 bases and J by 2 bases, with 14 bases between. Germline V gives CDR1 MNHNS, CDR2 SASEGT. This chain's CDR3 is CASRRTDTTYEQYF. Here the CDR3 DNA reads TGTGCCAGCAGGCGGACAGACACAACCTACGAGCAGTACTTC.

In this sample, this clone turned up a few times. This chain connects TRBV9 to TRBJ2-7; D assignment may be TRBD1 or TRBD2 (5 bases each). From germline, CDR1 is SGDLS and CDR2 YYNGEE. The CDR3 totals 15 residues. Trimming pared 0 bases from V and 6 bases from J, leaving 16 bases between. CDR3 sequence: CASSVAPGTPSEQYF. In DNA form, the CDR3 reads TGTGCCAGCAGCGTAGCTCCGGGGACCCCGAGCGAGCAGTACTTC. Full variable domain (remainder filled in from reference TRBV9 and TRBJ2-7): DSGVTQTPKHLITATGQRVTLRCSPRSGDLSVYWYQQSLDQGLQFLIQYYNGEERAKGNILERFSAQQFPDLHSELNLSSLELGDSALYFCASSVAPGTPSEQYFGPGTRLTVT.